This note documents a single T cell receptor beta chain sequence. Data came from immunoSEQ multiplex PCR; TCRdb stores just in-frame clones and leaves some out. The repertoire has 1.5 million to 2.5 million clones, about 95% of them found once; the top ten carry 1.2%. Naivety among CD8 cells was defined by CD45RO negativity and positive CCR7 selection, thereby excluding terminally differentiated effector memory CD45RA+ cells. The data originate from a study of shared clonotypes between healthy human individuals. Study in general: Sampling drew on donors who were a couple of women and a few men aged 18 to 49.

Germline V gene sequence: CDR1 SGHTA, CDR2 FQGNSA. Between the trimmed V and J ends, which lost 5 bases and 1 base, there was a span of 9 bases. This CDR3 contains 14 residues. This sequence joins TRBV7-2 and TRBJ2-1; D is undetermined. The clonotype comes from a man in his late teens or twenties in good health. Sequencing input: naive CD8+ T cells sorted from blood. The CDR3 bases are TGTGCCAGCAGCACGTCGGCATCCTACAATGAGCAGTTCTTC. This gives the protein CASSTSASYNEQFF.